This entry describes one T cell receptor (beta chain). The target antigen is unknown. This specimen belongs to a study of cytomegalovirus exposure and HLA in healthy donors. Study overall: Caucasian-associated ancestry cluster membership applied to approximately 84% of approximately 400 genotyped donors. Study-level findings and limits: There were several of the most significant clusters that appeared linked to common viral pathogens in a later analysis. The study put some 160 TCR beta chains on its list as cytomegalovirus-associated.

13 Jbeta primers and 60 Vbeta primers were used for the PCR. TCRdb's table, derived via immunoSEQ multiplex PCR, lists solely in-frame clones and lacks some. Its listing shows around 140,000 clones. This receptor was obtained from a man between 18 and 35 years old in good health and CMV-seronegative. Material for sequencing was PBMCs.

CDR3: CASSSSGSNQPQHF. CDR3 DNA: TGTGCCAGCAGCTCATCAGGATCGAATCAGCCCCAGCATTTT. The chain combines TRBV11-2 with TRBJ1-5; D is uncertain. Trimming removed 4 bases at V and 4 bases at J, with 11 bases between. The CDR3 runs to 14 residues. The germline gives CDR1 SGHAT, CDR2 FQNNGV.